Listed below are T cell receptor beta chains from one sample, sequenced in a study of blood T cells in healthy people across ages. TCRdb fed the 5' RACE reads into MiXCR, producing one record per CDR3 protein. Of about 730,000 distinct CDR3 sequences listed, about 40% are singletons. The source material was blood. The receptors come from a woman aged 60-70 years in good health. The CDR3 runs from the conserved cysteine through the conserved F or W. The D gene is left open where the match is weak. Clone size is shown for a subset of rows, as once, few, many or a class of expanded clone.

d_call j_call v_call clone_size cdr3_aa cdr3_nt
TRBD1 TRBJ2-1 TRBV3-1 . CASSQVPGQGYNEQFF TGTGCCAGCAGCCAAGTACCGGGACAGGGGTACAATGAGCAGTTCTTC
TRBD2 TRBJ2-3 TRBV4-2 . CASSQETAGGPRNAQYF TGTGCCAGCAGCCAAGAGACTGCGGGAGGGCCGAGGAACGCGCAGTATTTT
TRBD2 TRBJ2-5 TRBV20-1 . CSASVSGVKETQYF TGCAGTGCTAGTGTGAGCGGGGTAAAAGAGACCCAGTACTTC
. TRBJ2-1 TRBV3-1 . CASSQPPNEQFF TGTGCCAGCAGCCAACCCCCTAATGAGCAGTTCTTC
TRBD1 TRBJ2-3 TRBV7-2 . CATRPVAKQGDTQYF TGTGCCACCCGGCCGGTAGCGAAACAGGGGGATACGCAGTATTTT
. TRBJ2-7 TRBV7-2 . CTSSLGSGPYEQYF TGTACCAGCAGCTTAGGGTCAGGCCCCTACGAGCAGTACTTC
. TRBJ1-5 TRBV3-1 . CASSQGADYNQPQHF TGTGCCAGCAGCCAAGGAGCGGACTACAATCAGCCCCAGCATTTT
. TRBJ2-5 TRBV12-3/TRBV12-4 few CASSLGWGSETQYF TGTGCCAGCAGTTTAGGGTGGGGCTCGGAGACCCAGTACTTC
. TRBJ2-1 TRBV6-4 few CASSDSAGSYNEQFF TGTGCCAGCAGTGACTCGGCAGGCTCCTACAATGAGCAGTTCTTC
TRBD2 TRBJ2-3 TRBV2 few CASSGAGGYGTDTQYF TGTGCCAGCAGTGGAGCGGGGGGGTACGGCACAGATACGCAGTATTTT
TRBD2 TRBJ2-5 TRBV20-1 . CSASESGRAAKTQYF TGCAGTGCTTCAGAAAGCGGGAGGGCCGCAAAGACCCAGTACTTC
. TRBJ1-6 TRBV10-3 . CAIGALEGVTPLHF TGTGCCATCGGAGCGCTAGAAGGCGTGACACCCCTCCACTTT
TRBD2 TRBJ2-7 TRBV28 once CASSLPVGAGYNEQYF TGTGCCAGCAGCCTTCCGGTCGGAGCGGGATACAATGAGCAGTACTTC
TRBD1 TRBJ1-5 TRBV20-1 . CSAAWTGMLYQPQHF TGCAGTGCGGCCTGGACAGGGATGCTGTATCAGCCCCAGCATTTT
. TRBJ2-7 TRBV14 . CASSQDIGGYEQYF TGTGCCAGCAGCCAAGATATAGGGGGCTACGAGCAGTACTTC
TRBD2 TRBJ2-7 TRBV6-2/TRBV6-3 few CASSYRGLADYEQYF TGTGCCAGCAGTTACCGGGGACTAGCGGATTACGAGCAGTACTTC
TRBD1 TRBJ1-5 TRBV24-1 few CATSDPGTGANQPQHF TGTGCCACCAGTGATCCCGGGACAGGGGCCAATCAGCCCCAGCATTTT
. TRBJ2-5 TRBV6-5 few CASSYQARTDQETQYF TGTGCCAGCAGTTACCAAGCCAGGACGGATCAAGAGACCCAGTACTTC
. TRBJ1-6 TRBV27 . CASSLARTTPAFNSPLHF TGTGCCAGCAGTTTAGCTCGGACAACCCCAGCTTTTAATTCACCCCTCCACTTT
TRBD2 TRBJ2-7 TRBV9 . CASSVGRGGSSYEQYF TGTGCCAGCAGCGTCGGACGGGGGGGGAGCTCCTACGAGCAGTACTTC
. TRBJ2-3 TRBV3-1 few CASEAWGLPASTDTQYF TGTGCCAGCGAGGCGTGGGGACTTCCCGCTAGCACAGATACGCAGTATTTT
TRBD2 TRBJ2-7 TRBV27 . CASLSGTIGEQYF TGTGCCAGCCTTAGCGGGACCATAGGAGAGCAGTACTTC
TRBD2 TRBJ2-5 TRBV20-1 few CSARDLVSGSFKQYF TGCAGTGCTAGAGATCTGGTTAGCGGGAGTTTCAAGCAGTACTTC
. TRBJ2-5 TRBV28 . CASSLFGDSVYKEQYF TGTGCCAGCAGTTTATTCGGGGATAGCGTCTACAAGGAGCAGTACTTC
TRBD2 TRBJ2-7 TRBV25-1 once CASSLAGGLEQYF TGTGCCAGCAGTTTAGCGGGAGGGCTCGAGCAGTACTTC
TRBD2 TRBJ2-5 TRBV7-6 few CASSLGVAREIEETQYF TGTGCCAGCAGCTTAGGCGTCGCGCGGGAGATCGAAGAGACCCAGTACTTC
. TRBJ2-5 TRBV6-6 many CASSYSSRPQETQYF TGTGCCAGCAGTTACTCGAGTAGGCCCCAAGAGACCCAGTACTTC
. TRBJ2-7 TRBV10-3 once CAISESGLAGEQYF TGTGCCATCAGTGAGTCGGGTCTAGCCGGTGAGCAGTACTTC